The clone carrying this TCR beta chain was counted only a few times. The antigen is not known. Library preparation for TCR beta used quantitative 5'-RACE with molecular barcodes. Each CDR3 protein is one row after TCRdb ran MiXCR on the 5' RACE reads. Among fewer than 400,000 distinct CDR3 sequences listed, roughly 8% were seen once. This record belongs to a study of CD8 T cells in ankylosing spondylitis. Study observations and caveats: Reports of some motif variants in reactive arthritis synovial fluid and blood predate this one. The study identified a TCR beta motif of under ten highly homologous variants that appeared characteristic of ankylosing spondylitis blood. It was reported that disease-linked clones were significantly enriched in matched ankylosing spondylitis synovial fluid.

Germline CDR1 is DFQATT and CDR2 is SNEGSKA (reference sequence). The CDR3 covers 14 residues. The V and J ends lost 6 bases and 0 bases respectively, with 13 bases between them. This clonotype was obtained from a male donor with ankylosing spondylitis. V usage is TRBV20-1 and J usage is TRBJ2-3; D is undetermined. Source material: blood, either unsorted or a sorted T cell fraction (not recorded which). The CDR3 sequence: CSARLGTSTDTQYF. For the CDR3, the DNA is TGCAGTGCCAGACTCGGAACGAGCACAGATACGCAGTATTTT.